Below, one T cell receptor (beta chain) is given with its context. Methods used by the authors: Estimates of nucleated cell counts were drawn from the amplification of reference gene primers. Measured with immunoSEQ multiplex PCR; TCRdb has only the in-frame clones, and not every one. The DNA was the basis for D and trimming; V, J and clone size are from that table. The profile shows fewer than 200,000 clones, approximately 87% of them singletons. These data are taken from a study of blood T cell repertoires in COVID-19. Overall study context: COVID-19 samples from acute and convalescent phases originated in the United States, Italy and Spain. Sources were T cells, B-cell-depleted T cells, or PBMCs; the material itself was cDNA or gDNA.

Two negative PCRs, clearance, or symptom resolution characterized the recovered Cohort 3 donors. CDR3 length: 15 amino acids. V gave up 4 bases and J gave up 5 bases; unmatched junction bases: 8. Germline V gives CDR1 SGHTA, CDR2 FQGNSA. V usage is TRBV7-2 and J usage is TRBJ2-3, with TRBD1 identical over 8 bases. The clonotype was recovered from a woman between 45 and 65 years old who had recovered from COVID-19. The sample was PBMCs or T cells enriched from blood (not recorded which). The CDR3 loop is CASSSDRDQIDTQYF. CDR3 coding DNA: TGTGCCAGCAGCTCGGACAGGGACCAGATAGATACGCAGTATTTT.